This TCR beta chain was sequenced for a study of graft-versus-host responses after intestinal transplantation. Across the study: The whole recipient group had anti-thymocyte globulin induction followed by tacrolimus and steroids for roughly three years.

Whole-study results and caveats: Allograft graft-versus-host to host-versus-graft clonal ratios ran high in patients with graft-donor T cell macrochimerism. An association linked early post-transplant HvG declines with peak circulating GvH clone levels. GvH clonotypes were identified within recipient marrow, with a subset emerging first in ileum or blood.

This clone was seen a handful of times. Its cognate antigen is unknown. Repertoires were generated with immunoSEQ multiplex PCR, while TCRdb's copy carries only in-frame clones and drops some. The table shows over 100,000 clones, with just over 90% occurring only once. Unmatched junction bases numbered 6, after V lost 5 bases and J lost 9 bases. This CDR3 has 13 amino acids. In germline, CDR1 is SGHTA, CDR2 FQGNSA. The rearrangement links TRBV7-2 to TRBJ2-4, with 8 positions matching TRBD1. The sequence derives from a human donor who was the organ donor for an intestinal transplant. Here the sequenced sample was unstimulated CD4+ T cells sorted from spleen or lymph node cells, taken before transplant. The CDR3 DNA sequence: TGTGCCAGCAGCACCGGACAGGGCGGCATTCAGTACTTC. Amino acids: CASSTGQGGIQYF.